Shown below are 30 T cell receptor beta chains from a single sample sequenced in a study of spatial heterogeneity in lung cancer. TCRdb redid the calling of the 5' RACE reads with MiXCR, one entry per CDR3 protein. This table holds some 120,000 distinct CDR3 sequences, 9% to 15% found once. Time point noted: blood at routine non-recurrence follow-up after resection. Sequencing was performed on whole RNA extracted from tumor and nontumor lung tissue, or from frozen PBMC, and the material was left unsorted. The material sequenced was PBMCs, taken at follow-up. The receptors were gathered from a male donor with early-stage non-small cell lung cancer.

This clonotype came up many times. The chain employs TRBV7-9 and TRBJ2-5; D is undetermined. The CDR3 is 12 residues long. The germline CDR1 and CDR2 sequences are SEHNR and FQNEAQ (reference sequence). V shed 3 bases and J shed 1 base, with 3 bases lying between them. For the CDR3, the DNA is TGTGCCAGCAGCTTCTCCCAAGAGACCCAGTACTTC. Its translation: CASSFSQETQYF.

There are many counts of this clonotype. The V and J genes are TRBV28 and TRBJ2-2; D is unresolved. Trimming cost V 5 bases and J 6 bases, with 7 bases left between them. CDR3 length: 12 amino acids. Germline CDR1 is MDHEN and CDR2 is SYDVKM. Here the CDR3 reads CASSAYPGELFF. The CDR3 nucleotides are TGTGCCAGCAGTGCCTACCCCGGGGAGCTGTTTTTT.

The rearrangement links TRBV10-1 to TRBJ2-3, with D unresolved. The CDR3 is 14 residues long. V shed 6 bases and J shed 4 bases, with 14 bases lying between them. Germline lookup yields CDR1 WNHNN and CDR2 SYGVQD (reference sequence). The CDR3 nucleotides read TGCGCCAGCAGCCGCGTTGGCCCCGCAGATACGCAGTATTTT. This encodes CASSRVGPADTQYF.

Ten or more counts support this clonotype. The chain combines TRBV6-2 or TRBV6-3 with TRBJ1-2, with a weak D call TRBD1 (6 bases). Per germline, CDR1 MNHEY and CDR2 SVGEGT. The CDR3 contains 14 residues. The V gene lost 7 bases and the J gene lost 1 base, with 13 bases spanning the gap. This CDR3 is CASTGVNSNYGYTF. CDR3 DNA sequence: TGTGCCAGCACAGGGGTTAACAGTAACTATGGCTACACCTTC.

Regarding this clonotype: A single base separates this from a much larger clone, so it may be a read error. The V call is TRBV27, the J call TRBJ2-7, with 9 nucleotides matching TRBD1. The CDR3 is 15 residues long. The germline V gene encodes CDR1 MNHEY and CDR2 SMNVEV (reference sequence). The junction had 6 bases not matched to a gene; V was cut back by 4 bases and J by 2 bases. CDR3 protein: CASSSRDRETYEQYF. CDR3 DNA sequence: TGTGCCAGCAGTTCCCGGGACAGGGAAACCTACGAGCAGTACTTC.

This clonotype was seen ten or more times. The V gene is TRBV20-1, the J gene TRBJ1-2; 9 bases align to TRBD1. The junction had 6 bases not matched to a gene; V was cut back by 5 bases and J by 2 bases. CDR3 length: 14 residues. Germline V lookup: CDR1 DFQATT, CDR2 SNEGSKA (reference sequence). CDR3: CSASLGTGNYGYTF. CDR3 DNA sequence: TGCAGTGCTTCTCTTGGGACAGGGAACTATGGCTACACCTTC.

This clonotype was seen more than once but under ten times. The chain uses TRBV4-2 and TRBJ2-5, with a possible D match to TRBD2 (6 bases). Trimming shortened V by 3 bases and J by 1 base, and 9 bases separated the two germline ends. This CDR3 comprises 14 residues. Germline V CDR1 and CDR2: LGHNA, YNFKEQ. The CDR3 sequence is CASSHLASQETQYF. In DNA form, the CDR3 reads TGTGCCAGCAGCCATCTAGCGTCCCAAGAGACCCAGTACTTC.

This clonotype was detected only a few times. CDR3 loop: CSAEQRTQETQYF. The CDR3, as DNA: TGCAGTGCCGAGCAGCGGACCCAAGAGACCCAGTACTTC. The rearrangement links TRBV20-1 to TRBJ2-5; D might be TRBD2 (5 bases). This CDR3 is built from 13 residues. The germline CDR1 and CDR2 sequences are DFQATT and SNEGSKA (reference sequence). V dropped 6 bases and J dropped 1 base, with 12 bases sitting between them.

The sample holds many counts of this clonotype. V usage is TRBV28 and J usage is TRBJ1-2; TRBD1 matches at 9 bases. The germline CDR1 and CDR2 sequences are MDHEN and SYDVKM. Trimming cost V 8 bases and J 8 bases; bases outside gene matches: 21. The CDR3 runs 17 residues. The CDR3, as DNA: TGTGCCAGCTTTGCGGCGTTCGGGACAGGGAGTCCAAGGGGCTACACCTTC. Translation gives CASFAAFGTGSPRGYTF.

The chain carries TRBV6-1 and TRBJ2-5; D gene unclear. V gave up 1 base and J gave up 4 bases, with 4 bases separating them. CDR3 length: 12 amino acids. The germline CDR1 and CDR2 sequences are MNHNS and SASEGT. In DNA form, the CDR3 reads TGTGCCAGCAGTGAAGAGAGAGAGACCCAGTACTTC. This sequence encodes CASSEERETQYF.

The table lists this clonotype with a few counts. A junction end diverges from the germline sequence, so it may reflect a read error. The rearrangement uses TRBV7-7 and TRBJ2-7; the match to TRBD1 covers 9 bases. This CDR3 is 14 amino acids long. Germline CDR1 and CDR2: SSHAT and FNYEAQ (reference sequence). CDR3 DNA sequence: TGTGCTAGCAGCTTAGGGACAGGGAGGAACGAGCAGTACTTC. Amino acids: CASSLGTGRNEQYF.

V and J are TRBV5-4 and TRBJ2-3, with 12 bases fitting TRBD2. Germline CDR1 SGHNT, CDR2 YYREEE (reference sequence). The CDR3 contains 18 residues. With 0 bases clipped from V and 0 bases from J, the junction kept 5 bases outside the gene matches. CDR3 nucleotide sequence: TGTGCCAGCAGCTTGGCCGGAACTAGCGGGGGGAGCACAGATACGCAGTATTTT. It specifies CASSLAGTSGGSTDTQYF.

This clonotype was recorded at least ten times. This chain uses TRBV9 with TRBJ1-6; D gene ambiguous. Trimming stripped 4 bases from V and 0 bases from J, with 5 bases between. CDR3 length: 14 residues. Per germline, CDR1 SGDLS and CDR2 YYNGEE. The CDR3 protein is CASSLRSYNSPLHF. CDR3 DNA: TGTGCCAGCAGCCTCCGCTCCTATAATTCACCCCTCCACTTT.

This clonotype was seen repeatedly, ten times or more. V gene TRBV15 combines with J gene TRBJ1-5, with 10 nucleotides matching TRBD1. The junction had 10 bases not matched to a gene; V was cut back by 2 bases and J by 0 bases. This CDR3 comprises 19 residues. Germline lookup yields CDR1 LNHNV and CDR2 YYDKDF (reference sequence). The CDR3 spells CATSRTRTGGPFSNQPQHF. CDR3 sequence (DNA): TGTGCCACCAGCAGAACGCGGACAGGGGGACCCTTTAGCAATCAGCCCCAGCATTTT.

This chain connects TRBV14 to TRBJ2-1; D call uncertain. V lost 4 bases and J 4 bases, leaving 8 bases between the germline ends. The CDR3 extends over 13 amino acids. The germline gives CDR1 SGHDN, CDR2 FVKESK. The CDR3 is CASSRGIYNEQFF. CDR3 DNA: TGTGCCAGCAGCCGAGGAATTTACAATGAGCAGTTCTTC.

This clonotype was counted ten times or more. V and J are TRBV12-3 or TRBV12-4 and TRBJ2-5; D ambiguous. V was pared by 6 bases and J by 3 bases, with 14 bases between. CDR3 length equals 14 residues. The CDR3 is CASSRPPAEETQYF. The DNA for the CDR3 is TGTGCCAGCAGCCGTCCCCCAGCAGAAGAGACCCAGTACTTC.

The sample holds many counts of this clonotype. The V call is TRBV4-3, the J call TRBJ2-1, with D possibly TRBD2 on 5 matching bases. The length of the CDR3 is 14 residues. Germline assignment: CDR1 LGHNA and CDR2 YSLEER. V was cut by 4 bases and J by 4 bases, with 11 bases left in between. CDR3 in amino acids: CASSRAPGYNEQFF. CDR3 nucleotides: TGCGCCAGCAGCCGAGCCCCGGGGTACAATGAGCAGTTCTTC.

This clonotype was seen a handful of times. This chain connects TRBV24-1 to TRBJ2-5; D is ambiguous. Germline V CDR1 and CDR2: KGHDR, SFDVKD. This CDR3 spans 13 amino acids. Trimming pared 1 base from V and 3 bases from J, leaving 5 bases between. The CDR3 DNA reads TGTGCCACCAGTGATTTCGGAGAAGAGACCCAGTACTTC. Protein: CATSDFGEETQYF.

The table lists this clonotype with a few counts. The DNA is left out, because the CDR3 cannot be placed on it with certainty; the CDR3 is given as TCRdb lists it. V gene TRBV7-4 combines with J gene TRBJ2-3; TRBD1 reflects the table's D call only, with no check against the DNA. In germline, CDR1 is SGHVT, CDR2 SQSDAQ. The CDR3 region is 14 residues in length, termini included. CDR3 amino acids: CASSFGPGADTQYF.

J is TRBJ1-1 and V is TRBV11-2; possible D gene TRBD1, 6 bases. V was trimmed by 1 base and J by 3 bases, leaving 15 bases between them. The germline V gene encodes CDR1 SGHAT and CDR2 FQNNGV. The CDR3 is 16 amino acids. In nucleotides, the CDR3 is TGTGCCAGCAGCTTAGTAATGGGACAACCCTACACTGAAGCTTTCTTT. It specifies CASSLVMGQPYTEAFF.

This clonotype was recorded many times. The chain employs TRBV29-1 and TRBJ1-1; D is perhaps TRBD1 (6 bases). V was cut by 2 bases and J by 1 base, with 11 bases left in between. Looked up from germline, CDR1 is SQVTM and CDR2 is ANQGSEA. This CDR3 has 14 amino acids. The CDR3 DNA sequence: TGCAGCGTTGAACTATCGGACAGGAACACTGAAGCTTTCTTT. Translated, it gives CSVELSDRNTEAFF.

The chain couples TRBV9 to TRBJ2-3; D perhaps matches TRBD2 (6 bases). The CDR3 has 15 amino acids. CDR1 SGDLS and CDR2 YYNGEE come from the germline V gene. Trimming removed 2 bases from V and 3 bases from J, with 13 bases in between. CDR3 sequence reads: CASSVGLGRTDTQYF. The CDR3 region has the DNA TGTGCCAGCAGCGTGGGACTCGGGAGAACAGATACGCAGTATTTT.

This clonotype was recorded at least ten times. The chain joins TRBV6-6 to TRBJ1-1; D perhaps matches TRBD1 (6 bases). Trimming removed 4 bases from V and 2 bases from J, with 11 bases in between. Germline V gene data show CDR1 as MNHNY and CDR2 as SVGAGI (reference sequence). There are 14 residues in the CDR3. CDR3 region: CASSSNRENTEAFF. CDR3 DNA sequence: TGTGCCAGCAGTTCGAACAGGGAAAACACTGAAGCTTTCTTT.

This clonotype appeared a few times. This chain uses TRBV20-1 with TRBJ2-7, with TRBD1 identical over 7 bases. Germline values: CDR1 DFQATT, CDR2 SNEGSKA (reference sequence). V was pared by 6 bases and J by 0 bases, with 11 bases of the junction left unmatched. The CDR3 spans 15 residues. The CDR3 loop is CSAGDSPKGSYEQYF. The CDR3 DNA is TGCAGTGCGGGGGACAGTCCAAAGGGCTCCTACGAGCAGTACTTC.

This clonotype was recorded many times. V usage is TRBV5-1 and J usage is TRBJ2-7, with 13 bases fitting TRBD2. The CDR3 is made up of 15 amino acids. Germline CDR1 reads SGHRS; CDR2 reads YFSETQ. Losses at the gene ends were 4 bases for V and 2 bases for J; bases not matched to a gene: 3. The CDR3 DNA follows: TGCGCCAGCAGCACGGGACTAGCGGGGACCTACGAGCAGTACTTC. This encodes CASSTGLAGTYEQYF.

This chain links TRBV4-1 with TRBJ2-4; D is unresolved. Germline assignment: CDR1 MGHRA and CDR2 YSYEKL. V was clipped by 2 bases and J by 5 bases, with 10 bases between them. This CDR3 spans 14 amino acids. The CDR3 reads CASSQLTGQNIQYF. The DNA of the CDR3 is TGCGCCAGCAGCCAATTAACCGGGCAAAACATTCAGTACTTC.

Ten or more counts support this clonotype. The chain combines TRBV7-3 with TRBJ2-6; no firm D call. The CDR3 sequence is 15 residues long. Germline V gene sequence: CDR1 SGHTA, CDR2 FQGTGA. V was cut by 2 bases and J by 0 bases, with 5 bases left in between. CDR3 residues: CASSLFGSGANVLTF. CDR3 coding DNA: TGTGCCAGCAGCTTATTTGGCTCTGGGGCCAACGTCCTGACTTTC.

This clonotype was seen more than once but under ten times. This chain connects TRBV5-4 to TRBJ1-1; D not resolved. This CDR3 is 15 amino acids long. V lost 4 bases to trimming and J lost 0 bases, with 13 bases between them. The V gene's germline CDR1 is SGHNT and CDR2 YYREEE (reference sequence). CDR3 loop: CASSQKQGMNTEAFF. The CDR3 region has the DNA TGTGCCAGCAGCCAAAAGCAAGGCATGAACACTGAAGCTTTCTTT.

In its sample, this clonotype was seen many times. The chain carries TRBV9 and TRBJ1-2, with D possibly TRBD1 on 6 matching bases. The CDR3 covers 15 residues. The germline V gene has CDR1 SGDLS and CDR2 YYNGEE. V shed 4 bases and J shed 2 bases, with 15 bases lying between them. CDR3 sequence: CASSSEQGRNYGYTF. CDR3 DNA sequence: TGTGCCAGCAGCTCCGAACAGGGCCGGAACTATGGCTACACCTTC.

Many counts were recorded for this clonotype. This chain uses TRBV30 with TRBJ1-5, with a possible D match to TRBD1 (5 bases). CDR1 is GTSNPN, CDR2 SVGIG, per germline (reference sequence). There are 13 residues in the CDR3. Between the trimmed V and J ends, which lost 2 bases and 7 bases, there was a span of 12 bases. CDR3: CAWSPGTRQPQHF. CDR3 nucleotides: TGTGCCTGGAGTCCCGGGACGAGGCAGCCCCAGCATTTT.